Following are 14 T cell receptor beta chains from one sample sequenced in a study of shared clonotypes between healthy human individuals. Assay used: immunoSEQ multiplex PCR; TCRdb lists only in-frame clones, some missing. The profile shows around 500,000 clones, 70% to 80% of them singletons. Specimen: PBMCs. Source of these receptors: a woman aged 40 to 50 in good health. Some clones in this sample may be carry-over from other donors' samples.

The genes are TRBV6-6 and TRBJ2-5; 9 nucleotides align to TRBD2. From germline, CDR1 is MNHNY and CDR2 SVGAGI (reference sequence). J lost 0 bases, V lost 4 bases, and 3 bases had no gene match. CDR3 size: 15 residues. CDR3 nucleotide sequence: TGTGCCAGCAGTTCTCTAGCGGGGAACCAAGAGACCCAGTACTTC. Translation gives CASSSLAGNQETQYF.

This clone was detected once. The J gene is TRBJ2-1, the V gene TRBV4-2; a weak D match, TRBD2 (5 bases). This CDR3 comprises 15 residues. Between the trimmed V and J ends, which lost 4 bases and 6 bases, there was a span of 16 bases. CDR1 is LGHNA and CDR2 is YNFKEQ in the germline V gene. CDR3 residues: CASSLLREGGNEQFF. CDR3 DNA: TGTGCCAGCAGCCTCCTCCGCGAGGGTGGCAATGAGCAGTTCTTC.

This clone was recorded a few times. V is TRBV23-1 and J is TRBJ2-5; no reliable D call. TRBV23-1 is sorted into the ORF group, with uncertain function. The CDR3 is 12 residues long. Trimming removed 0 bases from V and 5 bases from J, with 4 bases in between. The CDR3 DNA reads as TGCGCCAGCAGTCAATCAGATGAGACCCAGTACTTC. Translating it yields CASSQSDETQYF.

This sequence joins TRBV7-8 and TRBJ2-1, with D hard to call. V lost 1 base to trimming and J lost 2 bases, with 9 bases between them. This CDR3 comprises 15 residues. In germline, CDR1 is SGHVS, CDR2 FQNEAQ. The CDR3 reads CASSLGRSAYNEQFF. For the CDR3, the DNA is TGTGCCAGCAGCTTAGGTAGGAGTGCCTACAATGAGCAGTTCTTC.

The chain recombines TRBV19 with TRBJ1-1; D remains ambiguous. V lost 5 bases and J lost 7, with 14 bases in between. The CDR3 runs to 13 residues. Germline V gene data show CDR1 as LNHDA and CDR2 as SQIVND (reference sequence). This chain's CDR3 is CASSPPGLNEAFF. The CDR3 DNA reads TGTGCCAGTAGTCCCCCCGGACTGAATGAAGCTTTCTTT.

V and J are TRBV18 and TRBJ1-2, with TRBD1 as a possible D gene (6 bases). Between the trimmed V and J ends, which lost 2 bases and 3 bases, there was a span of 13 bases. CDR1 and CDR2 (germline): KGHSH, LQKENI. This CDR3 spans 15 amino acids. In DNA, the CDR3 is TGTGCCAGCTCACCATCCGCGACAGGAGACTATGGCTACACCTTC. It specifies CASSPSATGDYGYTF.

V and J are TRBV5-1 and TRBJ2-7; D call uncertain. V lost 4 bases, J lost 2 bases, and 13 bases lay in between. CDR3 size: 14 residues. The germline V gene encodes CDR1 SGHRS and CDR2 YFSETQ. In DNA, the CDR3 is TGCGCCAGCAGCGGATCTACCCGAGCCTACGAGCAGTACTTC. This sequence encodes CASSGSTRAYEQYF.

DNA for the CDR3: TGTGCCAGCAGCGTAGGGAGTTACTCAGGGGAGACCCAGTACTTC. Translating gives CASSVGSYSGETQYF. The chain links TRBV9 to TRBJ2-5, with D perhaps TRBD1 (5 bases). Per the germline V gene, CDR1 is SGDLS and CDR2 is YYNGEE. The CDR3 runs 15 residues. V shed 0 bases and J shed 5 bases, with 14 bases lying between them.

V and J are TRBV7-9 and TRBJ1-1; maybe TRBD1 (5 bases). This CDR3 has 15 residues. The V gene's germline CDR1 is SEHNR and CDR2 FQNEAQ (reference sequence). V gave up 4 bases and J gave up 6 bases, with 18 bases separating them. The CDR3 loop reads CASSSISGTSAEAFF. DNA of the CDR3: TGTGCCAGCAGCTCAATATCCGGGACGTCAGCTGAAGCTTTCTTT. The full variable domain, its missing parts supplied by reference TRBV7-9 and TRBJ1-1, is DTGVSQNPRHKITKRGQNVTFRCDPISEHNRLYWYRQTLGQGPEFLTYFQNEAQLEKSRLLSDRFSAERPKGSFSTLEIQRTEQGDSAMYLCASSSISGTSAEAFFGQGTRLTVV.

This chain connects TRBV9 to TRBJ2-7, with 13 bases matching TRBD2. Germline V gene sequence: CDR1 SGDLS, CDR2 YYNGEE. V was pared by 0 bases and J by 4 bases, with 1 base of the junction left unmatched. CDR3 size: 15 residues. CDR3: CASSVGGLAGYEQYF. Written as DNA, the CDR3 is TGTGCCAGCAGCGTAGGGGGACTAGCGGGATACGAGCAGTACTTC.

The V gene is TRBV7-9, the J gene TRBJ1-5, with D perhaps matching TRBD1 (5 bases). V lost 5 bases, J lost 6 bases, and 17 bases lay in between. Germline CDR1 SEHNR, CDR2 FQNEAQ (reference sequence). The CDR3 has 15 amino acids. The CDR3 sequence is CASSPDSTGGQPQHF. The CDR3 DNA reads TGTGCCAGCAGCCCCGACAGTACCGGGGGTCAGCCCCAGCATTTT.

CDR3 DNA: TGTGCCAGCAGTGGGAGGGGGGGAGTCACAGATACGCAGTATTTT. It encodes CASSGRGGVTDTQYF. The chain is built from TRBV2 and TRBJ2-3, with a weak D call TRBD2 (7 bases). Germline V lookup: CDR1 SNHLY, CDR2 FYNNEI. CDR3 length equals 15 residues. Trimming left V 4 bases short and J 2 bases short, with 13 bases between.

The genes are TRBV5-1 and TRBJ2-1; TRBD2 matches at 8 bases. The CDR3 covers 14 residues. Germline CDR1 and CDR2: SGHRS and YFSETQ. J was trimmed by 7 bases and V by 6 bases; bases with no gene match: 9. CDR3 DNA: TGCGCCAGCACCCCAACGGGAGGGATGAATGAGCAGTTCTTC. As protein: CASTPTGGMNEQFF.

This clone is a singleton in its sample. The rearrangement uses TRBV28 and TRBJ1-5; 9 bases map to TRBD1. CDR1 MDHEN and CDR2 SYDVKM come from the germline V gene. The V gene end was trimmed by 5 bases and the J gene end by 8 bases; junction bases not matched to a gene: 13. The CDR3 is 16 residues long. The CDR3, as DNA: TGTGCCAGCAGTCACACAGAAGGACAGGGGCTAAAGCCCCAGCATTTT. Translating gives CASSHTEGQGLKPQHF.